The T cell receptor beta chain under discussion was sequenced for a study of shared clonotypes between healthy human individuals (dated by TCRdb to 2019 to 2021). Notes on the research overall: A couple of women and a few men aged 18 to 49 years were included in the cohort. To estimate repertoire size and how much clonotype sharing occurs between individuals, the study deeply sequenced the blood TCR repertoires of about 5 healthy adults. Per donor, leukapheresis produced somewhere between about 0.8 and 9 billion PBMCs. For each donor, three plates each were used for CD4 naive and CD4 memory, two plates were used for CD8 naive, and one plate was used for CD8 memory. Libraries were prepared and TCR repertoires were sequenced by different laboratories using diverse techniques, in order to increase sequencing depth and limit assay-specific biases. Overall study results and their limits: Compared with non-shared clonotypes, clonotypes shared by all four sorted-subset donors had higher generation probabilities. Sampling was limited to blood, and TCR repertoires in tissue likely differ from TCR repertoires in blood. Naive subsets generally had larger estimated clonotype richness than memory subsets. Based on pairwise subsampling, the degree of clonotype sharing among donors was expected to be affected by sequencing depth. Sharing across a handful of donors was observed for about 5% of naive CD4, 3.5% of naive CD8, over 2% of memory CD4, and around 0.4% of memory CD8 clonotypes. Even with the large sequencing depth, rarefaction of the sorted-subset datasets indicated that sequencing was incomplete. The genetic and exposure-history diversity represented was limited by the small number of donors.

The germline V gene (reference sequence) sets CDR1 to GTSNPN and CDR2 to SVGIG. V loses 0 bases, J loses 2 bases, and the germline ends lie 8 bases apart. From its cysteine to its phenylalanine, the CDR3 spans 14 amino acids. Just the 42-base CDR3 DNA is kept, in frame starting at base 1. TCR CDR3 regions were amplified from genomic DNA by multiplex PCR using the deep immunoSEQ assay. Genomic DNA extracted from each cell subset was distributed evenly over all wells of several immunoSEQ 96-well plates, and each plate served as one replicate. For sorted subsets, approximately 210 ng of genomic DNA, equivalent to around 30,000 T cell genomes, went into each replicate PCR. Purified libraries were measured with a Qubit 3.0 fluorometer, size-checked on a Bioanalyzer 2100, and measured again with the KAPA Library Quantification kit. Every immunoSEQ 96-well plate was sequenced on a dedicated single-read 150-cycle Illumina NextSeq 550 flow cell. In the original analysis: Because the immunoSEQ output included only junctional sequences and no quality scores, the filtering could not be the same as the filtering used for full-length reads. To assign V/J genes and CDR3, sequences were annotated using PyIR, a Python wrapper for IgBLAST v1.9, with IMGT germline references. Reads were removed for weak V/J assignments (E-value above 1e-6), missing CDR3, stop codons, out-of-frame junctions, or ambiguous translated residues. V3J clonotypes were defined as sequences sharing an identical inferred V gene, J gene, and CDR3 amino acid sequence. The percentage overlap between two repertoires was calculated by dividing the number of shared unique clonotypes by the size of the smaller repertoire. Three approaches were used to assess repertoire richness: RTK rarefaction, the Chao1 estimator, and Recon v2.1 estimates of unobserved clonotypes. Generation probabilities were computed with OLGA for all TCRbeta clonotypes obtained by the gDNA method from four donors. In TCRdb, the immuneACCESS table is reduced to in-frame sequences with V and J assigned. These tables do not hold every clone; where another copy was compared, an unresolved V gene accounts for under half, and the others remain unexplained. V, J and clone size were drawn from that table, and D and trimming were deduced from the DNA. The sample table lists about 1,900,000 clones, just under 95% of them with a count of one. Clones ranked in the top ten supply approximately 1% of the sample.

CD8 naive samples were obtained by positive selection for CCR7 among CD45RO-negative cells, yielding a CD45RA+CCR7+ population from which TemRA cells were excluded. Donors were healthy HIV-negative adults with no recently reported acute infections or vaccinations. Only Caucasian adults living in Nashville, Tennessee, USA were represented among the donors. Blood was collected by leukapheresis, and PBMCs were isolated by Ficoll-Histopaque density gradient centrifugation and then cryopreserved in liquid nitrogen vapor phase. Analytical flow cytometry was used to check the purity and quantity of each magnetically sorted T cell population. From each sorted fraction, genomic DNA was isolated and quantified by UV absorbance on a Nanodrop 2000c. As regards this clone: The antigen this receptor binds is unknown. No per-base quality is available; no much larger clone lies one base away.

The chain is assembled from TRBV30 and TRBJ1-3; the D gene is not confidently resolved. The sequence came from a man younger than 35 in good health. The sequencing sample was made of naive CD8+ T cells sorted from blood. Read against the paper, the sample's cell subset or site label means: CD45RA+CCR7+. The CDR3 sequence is CAWSVGGPGNTIYF. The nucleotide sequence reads TGTGCCTGGAGTGTAGGAGGGCCTGGAAACACCATATATTTT.